This T cell receptor (beta chain) came from a study of regulatory T cells in long-lasting Graves disease. Study-wide points: Under persistent disease, TRBV28, TRBJ1-2 and TRBJ2-5 were used preferentially.

Time point here: persistent/refractory GD, antithyroid drugs over 5 years with positive TRAb. The TCR library was made from RNA that had been extracted from PBMCs in TRIzol. As to this clonotype: The antigen remains unidentified.

Arm-PCR of CDR3 regions and iRepertoire HTBI primers were the basis on which TCR beta libraries were built. TCRdb reanalysed the multiplex PCR reads using MiXCR and keeps one entry per CDR3 protein. The sample consists of nearly 350,000 distinct CDR3 sequences, around 20% of them appearing once. The CDR3 is 18 residues long. Germline assignment: CDR1 LNHDA and CDR2 SQIVND (reference sequence). V shed 5 bases and J shed 1 base, with 22 bases lying between them. The rearrangement joins TRBV19 to TRBJ2-3, with D perhaps matching TRBD2 (5 bases). This TCR was recovered from a female donor with Graves disease. Sequenced material: peripheral blood mononuclear cells (PBMCs), taken when the disease was refractory, from a patient treated with antithyroid drugs. The CDR3 spells CASSRPQRGIYGTDTQYF. CDR3 DNA sequence: TGTGCCAGTAGTCGGCCCCAGAGAGGGATTTATGGCACAGATACGCAGTATTTT. Using reference TRBV19 and TRBJ2-3 for the parts outside the CDR3, the full variable domain is DGGITQSPKYLFRKEGQNVTLSCEQNLNHDAMYWYRQDPGQGLRLIYYSQIVNDFQKGDIAEGYSVSREKKESFPLTVTSAQKNPTAFYLCASSRPQRGIYGTDTQYFGPGTRLTVL.